This T cell receptor beta chain was captured by sequencing in a study of T cells after yellow fever vaccination. For the study at large: SMART-Seq v4 Ultra Low Input prepared the low-cell-number fractions. General observations from the study: Reappearance after the booster was observed for most primary-vaccination clones (roughly 97% CD4, almost 90% CD8). A weaker but faster secondary response was observed, peaking on day 5 versus 15.

The trim removed 1 base at V and 8 bases at J, leaving 10 bases unmatched. The CDR3 spans 16 residues. The germline V gene has CDR1 LGHNA and CDR2 YSLEER. Conversion of TCR transcripts into cDNA relied on 5'RACE template switching, which added a universal primer site and UMIs. One entry per CDR3 protein, called by TCRdb with MiXCR from the 5' RACE reads. The table shows fewer than 400,000 distinct CDR3 sequences, with roughly a tenth occurring only once. This clonotype appeared a few times. Its antigen is not known. The chain links TRBV4-3 to TRBJ1-2; 10 bases match TRBD1. The material was CD4+ T cells sorted from PBMCs, obtained 45 days after the yellow fever booster vaccination. This TCR was recovered from a young man who received the YFV17D yellow fever vaccine. CDR3 nucleotide sequence: TGCGCCAGCAGCCAAGTTGGGGGACAGGGGATCCGGGGCTACACCTTC. It specifies CASSQVGGQGIRGYTF.